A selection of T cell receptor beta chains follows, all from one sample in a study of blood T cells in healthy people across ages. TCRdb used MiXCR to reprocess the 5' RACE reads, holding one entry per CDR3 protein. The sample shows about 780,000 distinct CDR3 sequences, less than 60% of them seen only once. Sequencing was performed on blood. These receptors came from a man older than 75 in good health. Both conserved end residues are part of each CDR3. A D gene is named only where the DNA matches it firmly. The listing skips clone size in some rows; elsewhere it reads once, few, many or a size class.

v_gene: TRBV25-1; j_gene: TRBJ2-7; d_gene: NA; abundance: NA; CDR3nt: TGTGCCAGCAGTTTGGGGCTTCCCCTGGGTTCCAGCTCCTACGAGCAGTACTTC; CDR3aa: CASSLGLPLGSSSYEQYF
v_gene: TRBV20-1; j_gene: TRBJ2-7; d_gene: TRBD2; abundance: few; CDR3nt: TGCAGTGCTGAGTCCGGGACTAGCGGCTCCTACGAGCAGTACTTC; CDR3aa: CSAESGTSGSYEQYF
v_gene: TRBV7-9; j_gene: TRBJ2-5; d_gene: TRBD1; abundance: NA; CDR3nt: TGTGCCAGCAGCCCGAGGACAGGGGAGACCCAGTACTTC; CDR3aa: CASSPRTGETQYF
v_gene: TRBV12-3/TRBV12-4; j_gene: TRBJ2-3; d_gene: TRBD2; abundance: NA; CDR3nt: TGTGCCAGCAGTTCCCCCGGGACACGCGAATTTCCCGTAGCGGGAACCACAGATGCGCAGTATTTT; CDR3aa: CASSSPGTREFPVAGTTDAQYF
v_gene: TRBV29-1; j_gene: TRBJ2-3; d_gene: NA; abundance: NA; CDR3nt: TGCAGCGTTGATGTCATGGACGTTAGGCGCACAGATACGCAGTATTTT; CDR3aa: CSVDVMDVRRTDTQYF
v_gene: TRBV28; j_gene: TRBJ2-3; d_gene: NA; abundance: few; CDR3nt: TGTGCCAGCAGTTTTCAACTCCCCGGACGGAAAGATACGCAGTATTTT; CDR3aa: CASSFQLPGRKDTQYF
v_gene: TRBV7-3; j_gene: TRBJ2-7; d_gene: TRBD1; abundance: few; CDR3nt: TGTGCCAGCAGCTTAACGGACAGGGCCGAGCAGTACTTC; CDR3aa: CASSLTDRAEQYF
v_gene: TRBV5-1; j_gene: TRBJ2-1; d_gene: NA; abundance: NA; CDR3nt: TGCGCCAGCAGCTTGGCAGGGGTTGTCGATGAGCAGTTCTTC; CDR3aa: CASSLAGVVDEQFF
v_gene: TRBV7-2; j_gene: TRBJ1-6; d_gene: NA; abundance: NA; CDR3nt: TGTGCCAGCAGCTTAACTTTTTGGGGACACAGCTCCTATAATTCACCCCTCCACTTT; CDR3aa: CASSLTFWGHSSYNSPLHF
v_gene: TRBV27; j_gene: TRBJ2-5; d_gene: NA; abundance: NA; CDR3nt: TGTGCCAGCACCGGCAGTATGAAAGAGACCCAGTACTTC; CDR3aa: CASTGSMKETQYF
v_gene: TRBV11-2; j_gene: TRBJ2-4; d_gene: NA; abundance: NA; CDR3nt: TGTGCCAGCAGCTCGATAGACCGGGTCAGTCAAAACATTCAGTACTTC; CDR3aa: CASSSIDRVSQNIQYF
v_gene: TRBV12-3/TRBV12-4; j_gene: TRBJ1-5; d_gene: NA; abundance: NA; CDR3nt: TGTGCCAGCAGTGATCGGGACCTTGGGGACAATCAGCCCCAGCATTTT; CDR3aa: CASSDRDLGDNQPQHF
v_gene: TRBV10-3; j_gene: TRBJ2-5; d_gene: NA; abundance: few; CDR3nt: TGTGCCATCAGTGAGAACACGGGAGACCTCAATGAGCAGTACTTC; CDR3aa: CAISENTGDLNEQYF
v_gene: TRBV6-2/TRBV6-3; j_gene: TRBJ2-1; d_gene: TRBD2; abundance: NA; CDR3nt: TGTGCCAGCAGGATCGCCGGACTAGCGGGAGTTGAAGAGCAGTTCTTC; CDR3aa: CASRIAGLAGVEEQFF
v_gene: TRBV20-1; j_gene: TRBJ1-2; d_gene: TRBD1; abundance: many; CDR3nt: TGCAGTGCTCTCGCAGGGGGCGCGTCTTATGGCTACACCTTC; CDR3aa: CSALAGGASYGYTF
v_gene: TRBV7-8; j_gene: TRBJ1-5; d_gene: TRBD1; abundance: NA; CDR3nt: TGTGCCAGCAGCGCGGGCTCGGGACAGGGGAAATTGAGCAATCAGCCCCAGCATTTT; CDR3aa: CASSAGSGQGKLSNQPQHF
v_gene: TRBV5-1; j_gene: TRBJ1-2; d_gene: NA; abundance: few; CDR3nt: TGCGCCAGCAGCCCGACGGGGATAGCTAACTATGGCTACACCTTC; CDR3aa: CASSPTGIANYGYTF
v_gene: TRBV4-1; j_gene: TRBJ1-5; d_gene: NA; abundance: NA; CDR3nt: TGCGCCAGCAGCCAAGAAGTAGGGTTCTCTCAGCCCCAGCATTTT; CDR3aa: CASSQEVGFSQPQHF
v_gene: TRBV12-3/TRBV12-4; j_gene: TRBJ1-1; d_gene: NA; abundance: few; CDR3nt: TGTGCCAGCAGTGTAGGACCATCTAGTGAAGCTTTCTTT; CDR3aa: CASSVGPSSEAFF
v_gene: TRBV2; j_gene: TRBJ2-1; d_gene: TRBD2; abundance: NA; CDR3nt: TGTGCCAGCACGGGGGAGTCACCTTCGGGGGGCTCCTACAATGAGCAGTTCTTC; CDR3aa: CASTGESPSGGSYNEQFF
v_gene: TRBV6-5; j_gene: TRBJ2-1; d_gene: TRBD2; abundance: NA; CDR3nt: TGTGCCAGCAGTTCCCATAAACCGGGACTAGCGGGAGTTGAGCAGTTCTTC; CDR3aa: CASSSHKPGLAGVEQFF
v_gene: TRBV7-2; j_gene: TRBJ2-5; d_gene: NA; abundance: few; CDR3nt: TGTGCCAGCAGCCCAAGGACAGAACAAGAGACCCAGTACTTC; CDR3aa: CASSPRTEQETQYF
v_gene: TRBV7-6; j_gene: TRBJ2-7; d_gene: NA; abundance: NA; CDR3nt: TGTGCCAGCAGCACCTCTAAAGGGAGCGGGTACGAGCAGTACTTC; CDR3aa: CASSTSKGSGYEQYF
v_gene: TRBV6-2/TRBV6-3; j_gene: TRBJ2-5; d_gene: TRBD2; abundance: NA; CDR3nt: TGTGCCAGCAGGGGACTAGTCTCACCTGAGCAGTACTTC; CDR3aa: CASRGLVSPEQYF
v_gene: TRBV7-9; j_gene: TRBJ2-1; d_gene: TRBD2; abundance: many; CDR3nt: TGTGCCAGCAGCGGGGGACTAGCGGGAGAAGGTGAGCAGTTCTTC; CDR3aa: CASSGGLAGEGEQFF
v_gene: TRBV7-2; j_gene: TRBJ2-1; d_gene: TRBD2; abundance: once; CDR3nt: TGCGCCAGCGGGCTAGCGGGAGTCGAGCAGTTCTTC; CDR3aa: CASGLAGVEQFF
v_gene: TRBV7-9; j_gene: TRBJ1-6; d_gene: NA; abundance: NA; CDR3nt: TGTGCCAGCAGCTGGGGACGCAGGGATAATTCACCCCTCCACTTT; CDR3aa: CASSWGRRDNSPLHF
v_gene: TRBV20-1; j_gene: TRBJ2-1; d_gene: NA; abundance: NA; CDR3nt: TGCAGTGCTCATAGTTACTTCTCTAATGTAGTGGGGTCCTACAATGAGCAGTTCTTC; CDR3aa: CSAHSYFSNVVGSYNEQFF
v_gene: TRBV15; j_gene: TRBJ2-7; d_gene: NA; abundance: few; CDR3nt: TGTGCCACCAGCAGAGATCAACTGTCTGGGGAGCAGTACTTC; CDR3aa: CATSRDQLSGEQYF
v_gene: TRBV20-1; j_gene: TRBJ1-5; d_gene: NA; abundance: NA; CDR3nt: TGCAGTGCTAGAGAGGGCAACAGCAATCAGCCCCAGCATTTT; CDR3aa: CSAREGNSNQPQHF
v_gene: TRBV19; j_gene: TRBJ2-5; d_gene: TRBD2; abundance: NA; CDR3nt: TGTGCCAGTATGGATGGGACTAGCGCCCAAGAGACCCAGTACTTC; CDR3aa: CASMDGTSAQETQYF
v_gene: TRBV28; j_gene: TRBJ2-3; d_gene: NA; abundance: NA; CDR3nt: TGTGCCAGCAGTTTCTGGACAAGTAGCACAGATACGCAGTATTTT; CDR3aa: CASSFWTSSTDTQYF
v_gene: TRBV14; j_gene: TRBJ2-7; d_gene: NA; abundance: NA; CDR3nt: TGTGCCAGCAGCCAGCGTAGGCCAAACACCTACGAGCAGTACTTC; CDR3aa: CASSQRRPNTYEQYF
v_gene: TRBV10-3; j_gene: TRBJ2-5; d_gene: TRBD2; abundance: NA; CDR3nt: TGTGCCATCAGGAGGAGCGGGGAGTACCAAGAGACCCAGTACTTC; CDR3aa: CAIRRSGEYQETQYF
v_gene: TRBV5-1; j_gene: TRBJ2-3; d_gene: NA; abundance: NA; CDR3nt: TGCGCCAGTTCCCTTCGTGGGGGCCCGAGCACAGATACGCAGTATTTT; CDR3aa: CASSLRGGPSTDTQYF
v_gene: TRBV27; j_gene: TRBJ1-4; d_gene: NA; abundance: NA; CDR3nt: TGTGCCAGCAGTTCGGGCTGGGGGTCTAATGAAAAACTGTTTTTT; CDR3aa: CASSSGWGSNEKLFF
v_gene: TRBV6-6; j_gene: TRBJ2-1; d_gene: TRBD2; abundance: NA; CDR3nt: TGTGCCAGCAGTTTTAAACTAGCGACCAACAATGAGCAGTTCTTC; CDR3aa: CASSFKLATNNEQFF
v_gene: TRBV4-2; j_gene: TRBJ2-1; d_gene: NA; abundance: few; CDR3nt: TGTGCCAGCAGCCAAGTGGTACTCGAGGAATACAATGAGCAGTTCTTC; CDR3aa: CASSQVVLEEYNEQFF
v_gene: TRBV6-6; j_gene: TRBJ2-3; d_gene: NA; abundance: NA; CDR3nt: TGTGCCAGCAGTGACTCGTGGACAGATACGCAGTATTTT; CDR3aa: CASSDSWTDTQYF
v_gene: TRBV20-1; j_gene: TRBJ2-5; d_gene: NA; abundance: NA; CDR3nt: TGCAGTGCTATCGGACAGGGAGGGTACGCGCAGTACTTC; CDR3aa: CSAIGQGGYAQYF
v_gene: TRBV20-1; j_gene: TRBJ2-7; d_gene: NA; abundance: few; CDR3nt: TGCAGTGCTAGCGTTCCGGGACTTCCCTCCTACGAGCAGTACTTC; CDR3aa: CSASVPGLPSYEQYF
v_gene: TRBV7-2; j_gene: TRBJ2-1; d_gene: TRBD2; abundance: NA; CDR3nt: TGTGCCAGCAGCTTACAGAGCGGGGGGTCCCCCTACAATGAGCGGTACTTC; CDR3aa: CASSLQSGGSPYNERYF
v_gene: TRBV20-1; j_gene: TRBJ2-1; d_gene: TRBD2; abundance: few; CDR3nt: TGCAGTGCTAGAGAAAATAGCGGGAACTACAATGAGCAGTTCTTC; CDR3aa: CSARENSGNYNEQFF